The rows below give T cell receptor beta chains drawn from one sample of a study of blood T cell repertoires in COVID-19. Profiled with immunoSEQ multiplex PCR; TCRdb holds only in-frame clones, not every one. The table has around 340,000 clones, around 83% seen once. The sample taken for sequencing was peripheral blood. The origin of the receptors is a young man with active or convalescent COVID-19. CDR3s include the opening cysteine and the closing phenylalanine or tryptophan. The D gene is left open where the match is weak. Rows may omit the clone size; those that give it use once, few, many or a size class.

CDR3 DNA: TGTGCCACCAGCAGAGATCGGACAGCCACTGAAGCTTTCTTT; CDR3 protein: CATSRDRTATEAFF; V gene: TRBV15; clone size: .; D gene: .; J gene: TRBJ1-1
CDR3 DNA: TGTGCCTGGAGTGGTGGACAGCCAATTATGAACACTGAAGCTTTCTTT; CDR3 protein: CAWSGGQPIMNTEAFF; V gene: TRBV30; clone size: .; D gene: .; J gene: TRBJ1-1
CDR3 DNA: TGTGCCAGCAGCGCCGTGGGCGGGCAACTGTTTTTT; CDR3 protein: CASSAVGGQLFF; V gene: TRBV9; clone size: .; D gene: .; J gene: TRBJ1-4
CDR3 DNA: TGTGCCAGCTCCCCCCGTGGGACAGGTTCCTATGAGCAGTTCTTC; CDR3 protein: CASSPRGTGSYEQFF; V gene: TRBV7-8; clone size: .; D gene: TRBD1; J gene: TRBJ2-1
CDR3 DNA: TGTGCCAGCAGCTCGGGTAGCGGAATTAGCTCCTACAATGAGCAGTTCTTC; CDR3 protein: CASSSGSGISSYNEQFF; V gene: TRBV7-9; clone size: .; D gene: .; J gene: TRBJ2-1
CDR3 DNA: TGTGCCAGCAGAACGGAGGCGGCGAACACTGAAGCTTTCTTT; CDR3 protein: CASRTEAANTEAFF; V gene: TRBV5-4; clone size: once; D gene: .; J gene: TRBJ1-1
CDR3 DNA: TGTGCCTGGAGTGAAAGCCCCGGGGAGCTGTTTTTT; CDR3 protein: CAWSESPGELFF; V gene: TRBV30; clone size: once; D gene: .; J gene: TRBJ2-2
CDR3 DNA: TGCGCCAGCAGCTTACAGGGGGCCGATGAAAAACTGTTTTTT; CDR3 protein: CASSLQGADEKLFF; V gene: TRBV5-1; clone size: .; D gene: TRBD1; J gene: TRBJ1-4
CDR3 DNA: TGTGCCAGCTCACCAACGGGGCAGGGGGATCAGCCCCAGCATTTT; CDR3 protein: CASSPTGQGDQPQHF; V gene: TRBV18; clone size: .; D gene: TRBD1; J gene: TRBJ1-5
CDR3 DNA: TGTGCCAGCAGTCGGGACAGAAGTCTCGGGAGCTACACCTTC; CDR3 protein: CASSRDRSLGSYTF; V gene: TRBV27; clone size: .; D gene: TRBD1; J gene: TRBJ1-2
CDR3 DNA: TGTGCCACGTCTCAGGGGATCGGGACCGGGGAGCTGTTTTTT; CDR3 protein: CATSQGIGTGELFF; V gene: TRBV7-7; clone size: once; D gene: .; J gene: TRBJ2-2
CDR3 DNA: TGTGCCACCAGCAGAGACGGGATGGTGAACACTGAAGCTTTCTTT; CDR3 protein: CATSRDGMVNTEAFF; V gene: TRBV15; clone size: .; D gene: .; J gene: TRBJ1-1
CDR3 DNA: TGTGCCAGCAGCCAAGGGGGGGGAACAGATACGCAGTATTTT; CDR3 protein: CASSQGGGTDTQYF; V gene: TRBV7-7; clone size: .; D gene: .; J gene: TRBJ2-3
CDR3 DNA: TGTGCCAGCAGCTTAGACCCCGGCAGGACAGGGACCTCCTTC; CDR3 protein: CASSLDPGRTGTSF; V gene: TRBV7-2; clone size: .; D gene: TRBD1; J gene: TRBJ1-2
CDR3 DNA: TGTGCCAGCAGCTTACCAACCCGCGGGGGCGGGAACGAGCAGTACTTC; CDR3 protein: CASSLPTRGGGNEQYF; V gene: TRBV7-8; clone size: .; D gene: .; J gene: TRBJ2-7
CDR3 DNA: TGTGCCAGTACCCCCTCTACTCAAGGGGCGGGAGGAGAGCTGTTTTTT; CDR3 protein: CASTPSTQGAGGELFF; V gene: TRBV19; clone size: .; D gene: TRBD2; J gene: TRBJ2-2
CDR3 DNA: TGCGCCAGCAGTGAGGCCCTAGCTTACAATGAGCAGTTCTTC; CDR3 protein: CASSEALAYNEQFF; V gene: TRBV10-2; clone size: .; D gene: .; J gene: TRBJ2-1
CDR3 DNA: TGTGCCAGTAGTGCGGACAGGGAAGACACTGAAGCTTTCTTT; CDR3 protein: CASSADREDTEAFF; V gene: TRBV19; clone size: .; D gene: TRBD1; J gene: TRBJ1-1
CDR3 DNA: TGTGCCAGTACCCGGACAGGTCTATTTGCGAGAAACACCATATATTTT; CDR3 protein: CASTRTGLFARNTIYF; V gene: TRBV19; clone size: .; D gene: TRBD1; J gene: TRBJ1-3
CDR3 DNA: TGTGCCAGCGATTTGGACAGTCCCACTAAGCAGTTCTTC; CDR3 protein: CASDLDSPTKQFF; V gene: TRBV7-9; clone size: .; D gene: .; J gene: TRBJ2-1
CDR3 DNA: TGTGCCAGCAGTTACCGTTGGTCCACTAGAGAGCAGTTCTTC; CDR3 protein: CASSYRWSTREQFF; V gene: TRBV6-5; clone size: .; D gene: .; J gene: TRBJ2-1
CDR3 DNA: TGTGCCAGCAACCGCAGGGGAAGAGGCGAGCAGTACTTC; CDR3 protein: CASNRRGRGEQYF; V gene: TRBV9; clone size: few; D gene: .; J gene: TRBJ2-7
CDR3 DNA: TGTGCCAGTAGTAGCAACCTTTACGGCAATGAGCAGTTCTTC; CDR3 protein: CASSSNLYGNEQFF; V gene: TRBV19; clone size: few; D gene: .; J gene: TRBJ2-1
CDR3 DNA: TGTGCCAGCAGCTTGCTACAGTACCCAGATACGCAGTATTTT; CDR3 protein: CASSLLQYPDTQYF; V gene: TRBV5-8; clone size: .; D gene: .; J gene: TRBJ2-3
CDR3 DNA: TGCGCCAGCAGCCAGGCTCTAGGCTTGGGGACCCAGTACTTC; CDR3 protein: CASSQALGLGTQYF; V gene: TRBV4-3; clone size: .; D gene: .; J gene: TRBJ2-5
CDR3 DNA: TGCGCCAGCAGCTTAGGGGGCGGGTACAATGAGCAGTTCTTC; CDR3 protein: CASSLGGGYNEQFF; V gene: TRBV5-1; clone size: .; D gene: TRBD1; J gene: TRBJ2-1
CDR3 DNA: TGTGCCAGCAGCATTGGAGGGGCGGAGACCCAGTACTTC; CDR3 protein: CASSIGGAETQYF; V gene: TRBV7-2; clone size: .; D gene: .; J gene: TRBJ2-5
CDR3 DNA: TGTGCCAGCAGCTTGGTACTAGCGGACCCCACCGGGGAGCTGTTTTTT; CDR3 protein: CASSLVLADPTGELFF; V gene: TRBV5-5; clone size: .; D gene: TRBD2; J gene: TRBJ2-2
CDR3 DNA: TGCAGCGCCGGGACTAGCGGGGCCGTACCCAATGAGCAGTTCTTC; CDR3 protein: CSAGTSGAVPNEQFF; V gene: TRBV29-1; clone size: few; D gene: TRBD2; J gene: TRBJ2-1
CDR3 DNA: TGTGCCAGCAGTTTACGGGGACTCACCCGGAGGGGCAATGAGCAGTTCTTC; CDR3 protein: CASSLRGLTRRGNEQFF; V gene: TRBV28; clone size: .; D gene: .; J gene: TRBJ2-1
CDR3 DNA: TGTGCCAGCAGCCCCAACCCGACTAGCGGGGGTTCCGAGCAGTACTTC; CDR3 protein: CASSPNPTSGGSEQYF; V gene: TRBV9; clone size: .; D gene: TRBD2; J gene: TRBJ2-7
CDR3 DNA: TGCGCCAGCAGCTACACCCTGAATAATGAAAAACTGTTTTTT; CDR3 protein: CASSYTLNNEKLFF; V gene: TRBV4-1; clone size: .; D gene: .; J gene: TRBJ1-4
CDR3 DNA: TGTGCCAGCAGCTTCACCGGGGCCGGGGGTTCACCCCTCCACTTT; CDR3 protein: CASSFTGAGGSPLHF; V gene: TRBV9; clone size: .; D gene: .; J gene: TRBJ1-6
CDR3 DNA: TGTGCCAGCAGCCTAGCGGGAGGAGGGGCCTACGAGCAGTACTTC; CDR3 protein: CASSLAGGGAYEQYF; V gene: TRBV11-3; clone size: .; D gene: TRBD2; J gene: TRBJ2-7
CDR3 DNA: TGTGCCAGCAGTTACTCGGCGGCGGGGGCCCACTACGAGCAGTACTTC; CDR3 protein: CASSYSAAGAHYEQYF; V gene: TRBV6-2/TRBV6-3; clone size: .; D gene: .; J gene: TRBJ2-7
CDR3 DNA: TGTGCCAGCAGGAGACAGGGGATCCCCTACAATGAGCAGTTCTTC; CDR3 protein: CASRRQGIPYNEQFF; V gene: TRBV5-5; clone size: .; D gene: TRBD1; J gene: TRBJ2-1
CDR3 DNA: TGTGCCACCAGTGCCCCAGGGGGTGGAGAGACCCAGTACTTC; CDR3 protein: CATSAPGGGETQYF; V gene: TRBV24-1; clone size: .; D gene: TRBD1; J gene: TRBJ2-5
CDR3 DNA: TGTGCCAGCAGCCCCGGACGGGACTACGAGCAGTACTTC; CDR3 protein: CASSPGRDYEQYF; V gene: TRBV7-9; clone size: .; D gene: .; J gene: TRBJ2-7
CDR3 DNA: TGTGCCAGCAGCCCCCTTAGCGGGCCGAACAATGAGCAGTTCTTC; CDR3 protein: CASSPLSGPNNEQFF; V gene: TRBV14; clone size: .; D gene: TRBD2; J gene: TRBJ2-1
CDR3 DNA: TGTGCCAGCAGTAGGGAGGGGTTCTACGAGCAGTACTTC; CDR3 protein: CASSREGFYEQYF; V gene: TRBV6-5; clone size: .; D gene: TRBD2; J gene: TRBJ2-7
CDR3 DNA: TGTGCCAGCAGTGTGCTCAGGGTGGACGGAAACACCATATATTTT; CDR3 protein: CASSVLRVDGNTIYF; V gene: TRBV2; clone size: few; D gene: .; J gene: TRBJ1-3
CDR3 DNA: TGTGCCAGTAGTATCTCCTTGACAGGGAACTATGGCTACACCTTC; CDR3 protein: CASSISLTGNYGYTF; V gene: TRBV19; clone size: .; D gene: TRBD1; J gene: TRBJ1-2
CDR3 DNA: TGTGCCAGCAGGGAGGGCTTTCGCGAGCAGTACTTC; CDR3 protein: CASREGFREQYF; V gene: TRBV11-3; clone size: once; D gene: .; J gene: TRBJ2-7
CDR3 DNA: TGTGCCAGCAGTTACGGGGACAGTACCTACAATGAGCAGTTCTTC; CDR3 protein: CASSYGDSTYNEQFF; V gene: TRBV11-3; clone size: .; D gene: TRBD1; J gene: TRBJ2-1
CDR3 DNA: TGTGCCAGCAGTCGTCAGGGCGAGCAGTACTTC; CDR3 protein: CASSRQGEQYF; V gene: TRBV6-5; clone size: .; D gene: .; J gene: TRBJ2-7
CDR3 DNA: TGTGCCAGCAGCGGGACAGGGTACTCCGGAGAGGTTGGCTACACCTTC; CDR3 protein: CASSGTGYSGEVGYTF; V gene: TRBV9; clone size: once; D gene: TRBD1; J gene: TRBJ1-2
CDR3 DNA: TGTGCCAGCAGCCAAGATCTGGGGCAGGGCTATGGCTACACCTTC; CDR3 protein: CASSQDLGQGYGYTF; V gene: TRBV4-2; clone size: few; D gene: .; J gene: TRBJ1-2
CDR3 DNA: TGTGCCAGCGTTTCCCCGAGGGCGAACCCTACGAGATATGGCTACACCTTC; CDR3 protein: CASVSPRANPTRYGYTF; V gene: TRBV7-2; clone size: .; D gene: .; J gene: TRBJ1-2
CDR3 DNA: TGTGCCAGCAGCGCAGGACTAGCAGCAGAGACCCAGTACTTC; CDR3 protein: CASSAGLAAETQYF; V gene: TRBV9; clone size: once; D gene: TRBD2; J gene: TRBJ2-5